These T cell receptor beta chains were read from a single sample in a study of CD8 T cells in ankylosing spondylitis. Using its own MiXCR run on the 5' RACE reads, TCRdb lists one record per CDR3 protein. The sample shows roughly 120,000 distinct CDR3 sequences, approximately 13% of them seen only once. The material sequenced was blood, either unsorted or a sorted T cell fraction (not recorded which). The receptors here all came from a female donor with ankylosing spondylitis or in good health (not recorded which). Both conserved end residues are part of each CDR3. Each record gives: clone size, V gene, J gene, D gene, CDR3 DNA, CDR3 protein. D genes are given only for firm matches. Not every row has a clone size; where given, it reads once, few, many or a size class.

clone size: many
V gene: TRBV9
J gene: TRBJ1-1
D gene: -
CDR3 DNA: TGTGCCAGCGAAGCAGGGGCCGGAACGGCTGAAGCTTTCTTT
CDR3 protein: CASEAGAGTAEAFF

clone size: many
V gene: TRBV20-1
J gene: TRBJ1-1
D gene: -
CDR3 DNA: TGCAGTGCTTTGACATCGAACACTGAAGCTTTCTTT
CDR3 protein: CSALTSNTEAFF

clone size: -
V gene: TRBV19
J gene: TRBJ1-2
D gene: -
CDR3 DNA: TGTGCCAGTAGTGGGAGAATTGGCTACACCTTC
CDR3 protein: CASSGRIGYTF

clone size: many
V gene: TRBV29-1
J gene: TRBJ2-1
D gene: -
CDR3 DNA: TGCAGCGTTGCCCAGGCTAGCTACAATGAGCAGTTCTTC
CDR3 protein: CSVAQASYNEQFF

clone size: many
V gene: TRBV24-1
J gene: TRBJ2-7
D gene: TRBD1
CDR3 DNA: TGTGCCACCAGTCAAACAGGGGGGAATCACTACGAGCAGTACTTC
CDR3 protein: CATSQTGGNHYEQYF

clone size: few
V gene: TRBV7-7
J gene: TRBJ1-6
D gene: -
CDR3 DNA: TGTGCTAGCAGCTTGAGGGCTCTCCCTCGGGTACCCCTCCACTTT
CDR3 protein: CASSLRALPRVPLHF

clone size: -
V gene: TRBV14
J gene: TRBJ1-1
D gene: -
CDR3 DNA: TGTGCCAGCAGCCAAGGGGGGCGTTTATCTGAAGCTTTCTTT
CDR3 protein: CASSQGGRLSEAFF

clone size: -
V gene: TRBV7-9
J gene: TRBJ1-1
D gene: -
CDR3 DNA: TGTGCCAGCAGGTTGCTCGGAGCAAACACTGAAGCTTTCTTT
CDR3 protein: CASRLLGANTEAFF

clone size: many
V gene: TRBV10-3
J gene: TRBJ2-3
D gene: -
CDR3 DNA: TGTGCCATCAGGGCTGGGGGGGCCGGCACAGATACGCAGTATTTT
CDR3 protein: CAIRAGGAGTDTQYF

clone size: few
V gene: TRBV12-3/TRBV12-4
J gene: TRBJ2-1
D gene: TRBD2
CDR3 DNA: TGTGCCAGCAGTCTACTTGCGGGAGATCTCCCCGGGCAGTTCTTC
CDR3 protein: CASSLLAGDLPGQFF

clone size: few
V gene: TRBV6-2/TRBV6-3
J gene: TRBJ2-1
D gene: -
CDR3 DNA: TGTGCCAGCAGAACGGCAGGGGAGCAGTTCTTC
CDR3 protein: CASRTAGEQFF

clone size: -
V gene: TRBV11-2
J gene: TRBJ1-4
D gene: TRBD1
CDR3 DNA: TGTGCCAGCAGCTTCACAGGGGTACGCGAAAAACTGTTTTTT
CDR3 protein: CASSFTGVREKLFF

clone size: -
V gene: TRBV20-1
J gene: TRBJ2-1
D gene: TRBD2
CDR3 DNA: TGCAGTGCTAGAGGCCCCCAAAGCGGGAGGGTCTCCTACAATGAGCAGTTCTTC
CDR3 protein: CSARGPQSGRVSYNEQFF

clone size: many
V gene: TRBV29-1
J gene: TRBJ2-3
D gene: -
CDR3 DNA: TGCAGCGTTGTGGCCCGGAGTAGCACAGATACGCAGTATTTT
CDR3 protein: CSVVARSSTDTQYF

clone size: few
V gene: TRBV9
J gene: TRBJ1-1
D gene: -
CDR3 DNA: TGTGCCAGCAGCGTAGCTGTGGCGGGAGGGGACACTGAAGCTTTCTTT
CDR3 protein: CASSVAVAGGDTEAFF

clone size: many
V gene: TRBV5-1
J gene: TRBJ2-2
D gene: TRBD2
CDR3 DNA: TGCGCCAGCAAAGGGCTAGCGGACACCGGGGAGCTGTTTTTT
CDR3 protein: CASKGLADTGELFF

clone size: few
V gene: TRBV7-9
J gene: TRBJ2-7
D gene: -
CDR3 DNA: TGTGCCAGCGGAGGAGGGTATAACGAGCAGTACTTC
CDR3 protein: CASGGGYNEQYF

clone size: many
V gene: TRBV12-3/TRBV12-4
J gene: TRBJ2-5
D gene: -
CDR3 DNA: TGTGCCAGCAGACCAACAGGGACTGGGGAGACCCAGTACTTC
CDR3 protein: CASRPTGTGETQYF

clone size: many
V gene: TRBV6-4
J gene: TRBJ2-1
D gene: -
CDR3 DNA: TGTGCCAGCACGGTAAGGGATGAGCAGTTCTTC
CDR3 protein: CASTVRDEQFF

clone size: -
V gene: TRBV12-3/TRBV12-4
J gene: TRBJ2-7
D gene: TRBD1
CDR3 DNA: TGTGCCAGCAGACCCCAGGGGACAGGAGGTTGGGGAGAGCAGTACTTC
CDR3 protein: CASRPQGTGGWGEQYF

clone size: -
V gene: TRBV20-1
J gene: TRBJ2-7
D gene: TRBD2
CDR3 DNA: TGCAGTGCTCGAGCCCCTAGCGGAGCCTACGAGCAGTACTTC
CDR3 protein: CSARAPSGAYEQYF

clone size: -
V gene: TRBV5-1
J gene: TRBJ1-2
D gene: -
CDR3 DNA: TGCGCCAGCAGCTTGGTGCCTTTGTTCCAGGGAGGAAGGTCTATCGATGGCTACACCTTC
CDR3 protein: CASSLVPLFQGGRSIDGYTF

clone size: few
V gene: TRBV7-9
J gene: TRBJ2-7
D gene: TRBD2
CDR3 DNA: TGTGCCAGCAGCCCCATAGCGGGAGGCGCCTACGAGCAGTACTTC
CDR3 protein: CASSPIAGGAYEQYF

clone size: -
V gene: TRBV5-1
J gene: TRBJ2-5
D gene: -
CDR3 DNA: TGCGCCAGCAGCGCCGGGACCCCACGCAGAGAGACCCAGTACTTC
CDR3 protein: CASSAGTPRRETQYF

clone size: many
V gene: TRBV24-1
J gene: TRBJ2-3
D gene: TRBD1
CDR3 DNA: TGTGCCACCAGTGATTCCCCCGGGACAGGGGCGAGGATGACAGATACGCAGTATTTT
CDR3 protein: CATSDSPGTGARMTDTQYF

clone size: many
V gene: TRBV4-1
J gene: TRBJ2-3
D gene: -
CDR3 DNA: TGCGCCAGCAGCCACGTGGCAGATACGCAGTATTTT
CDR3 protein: CASSHVADTQYF

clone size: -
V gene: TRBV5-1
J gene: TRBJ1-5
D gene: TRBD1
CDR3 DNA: TGCGCCAGCAGCTTGGGGGCAGGGGGCGTCAATCAGCCCCAGCATTTT
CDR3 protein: CASSLGAGGVNQPQHF

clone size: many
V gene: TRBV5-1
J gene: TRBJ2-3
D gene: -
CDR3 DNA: TGCGCCAGCAGCGGTGAGGTATGGGGGGACGGCACAGATACGCAGTATTTT
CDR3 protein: CASSGEVWGDGTDTQYF

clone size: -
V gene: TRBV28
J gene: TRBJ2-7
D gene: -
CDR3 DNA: TGTGCCAGCAGTTTATCTGGGGGCTCCTCCTACGAGCAGTACTTC
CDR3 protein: CASSLSGGSSYEQYF

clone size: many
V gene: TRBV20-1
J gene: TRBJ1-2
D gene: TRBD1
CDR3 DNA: TGCAGTGCGTTGACAGGGGAAAACTATGGCTACACCTTC
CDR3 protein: CSALTGENYGYTF

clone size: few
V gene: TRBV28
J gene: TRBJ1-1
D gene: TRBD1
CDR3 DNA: TGTGCCAGCAGTGCCCACGACAGGGGGAACACTGAAGCTTTCTTT
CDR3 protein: CASSAHDRGNTEAFF

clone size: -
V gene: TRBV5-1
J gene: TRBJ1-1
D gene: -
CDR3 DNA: TGCGCCAGCAGCTTGGTGCCAGGGGATCGAAGCGCTGAAGCTTTCTTT
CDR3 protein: CASSLVPGDRSAEAFF

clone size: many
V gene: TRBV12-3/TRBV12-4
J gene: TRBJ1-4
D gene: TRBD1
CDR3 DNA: TGTGCCAGCAGAACCGGGACAGGGAACGAAAAACTGTTTTTT
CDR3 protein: CASRTGTGNEKLFF

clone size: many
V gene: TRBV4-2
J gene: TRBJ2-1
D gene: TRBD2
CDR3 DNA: TGTGCCAGCAGCCCCCTAGCGGGACCCGGAGGGAATGAGCAGTTCTTC
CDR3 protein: CASSPLAGPGGNEQFF

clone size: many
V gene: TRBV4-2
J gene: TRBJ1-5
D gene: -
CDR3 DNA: TGTGCCAGCAGCCAAGACAAGGGGCGGCCAAAGCATTTT
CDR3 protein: CASSQDKGRPKHF

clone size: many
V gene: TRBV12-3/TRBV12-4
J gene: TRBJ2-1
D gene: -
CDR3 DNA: TGTGCCAGCAGCCCGGGGGGCCGCAATGAGCAGTTCTTC
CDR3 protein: CASSPGGRNEQFF

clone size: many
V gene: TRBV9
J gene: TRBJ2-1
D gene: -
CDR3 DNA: TGTGCCAGCAGCGTACCCGATTCCTACAATGAGCAGTTCTTC
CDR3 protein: CASSVPDSYNEQFF

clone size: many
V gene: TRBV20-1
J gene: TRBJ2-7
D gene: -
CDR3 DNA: TGCAGTGCTAGTCCCCCGACAGATTCCTACGAGCAGTACTTC
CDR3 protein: CSASPPTDSYEQYF

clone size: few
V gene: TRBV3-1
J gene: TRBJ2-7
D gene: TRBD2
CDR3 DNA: TGTGCCAGCAGCCAAGGATGGACTAGCGGCGGCCACGAGCAGTACTTC
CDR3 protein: CASSQGWTSGGHEQYF

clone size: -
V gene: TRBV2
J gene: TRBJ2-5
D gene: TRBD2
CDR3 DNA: TGTGCCAGCATTGTCCTAGCGGGAGAGACCCAGTACTTC
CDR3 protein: CASIVLAGETQYF

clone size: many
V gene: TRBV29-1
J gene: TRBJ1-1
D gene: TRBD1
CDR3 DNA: TGCAGCGTTGCGAACAGGGGGCCGGGTACTGAAGCTTTCTTT
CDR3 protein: CSVANRGPGTEAFF

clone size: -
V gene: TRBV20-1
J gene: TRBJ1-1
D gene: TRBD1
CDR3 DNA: TGCAGTGCTAGAGCCCATGGGACAGGACGGACGGTTGAAGCTTTCTTT
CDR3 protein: CSARAHGTGRTVEAFF

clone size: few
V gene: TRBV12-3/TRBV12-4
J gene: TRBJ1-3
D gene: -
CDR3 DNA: TGTGCCAGCAGCCTGACAGGTTCGGGAAACACCATATATTTT
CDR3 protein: CASSLTGSGNTIYF

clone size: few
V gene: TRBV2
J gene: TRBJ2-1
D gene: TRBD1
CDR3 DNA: TGTGCCAGCAGACCTAGGACAGGGGTCAACGATGAGCAGTTCTTC
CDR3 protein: CASRPRTGVNDEQFF

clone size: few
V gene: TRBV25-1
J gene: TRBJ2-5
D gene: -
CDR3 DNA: TGTGCCAGCAGTGATGGTATAGAGGAGACCCAGTACTTC
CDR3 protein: CASSDGIEETQYF

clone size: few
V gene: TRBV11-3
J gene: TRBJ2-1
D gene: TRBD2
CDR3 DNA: TGTGCCAGCGGGGGACTAGCGGGTTACAATGAGCAGTTCTTC
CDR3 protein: CASGGLAGYNEQFF

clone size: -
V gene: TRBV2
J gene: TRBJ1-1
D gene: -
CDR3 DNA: TGTGCCAGCAGGGGGGACGGGGAGACTGAAGCTTTCTTT
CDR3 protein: CASRGDGETEAFF

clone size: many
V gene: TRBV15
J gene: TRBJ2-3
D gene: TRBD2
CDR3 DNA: TGTGCCACCAGCAGAGATCTAGCGGGGGGCACAGATACGCAGTATTTT
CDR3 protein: CATSRDLAGGTDTQYF

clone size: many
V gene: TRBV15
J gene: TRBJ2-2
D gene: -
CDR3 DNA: TGTGCCACCAGCACAGATTACGGCCGTGGGGAGCTGTTTTTT
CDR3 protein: CATSTDYGRGELFF

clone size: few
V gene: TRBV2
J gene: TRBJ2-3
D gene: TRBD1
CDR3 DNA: TGTGCCAGCAACGCACAGGGGAACACAGATACGCAGTATTTT
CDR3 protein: CASNAQGNTDTQYF

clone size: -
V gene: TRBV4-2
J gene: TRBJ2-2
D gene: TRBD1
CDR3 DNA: TGTGCCAGCAGCCCACAGGGGTCCGGGGAGCTGTTTTTT
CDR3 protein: CASSPQGSGELFF